The source of this TCR beta chain is a study of cytomegalovirus exposure and HLA in healthy donors. The PCR was carried out with 60 Vbeta primers and 13 Jbeta primers. TCRdb keeps only in-frame clones here, not all; method: immunoSEQ multiplex PCR. The repertoire holds about 110,000 clones, with roughly 83% as singletons. Comment on this clone: Its antigen is not identified.

Germline V gene data show CDR1 as MRHNA and CDR2 as SNTAGT. CDR3 length: 14 amino acids. V lost 0 bases and J lost 6, with 8 bases in between. Study-wide findings and caveats: Within a later analysis, the majority of CMV-associated TCR beta chains appeared HLA-restricted.

The sample taken for sequencing was PBMCs. The sequence came from a woman aged 18-29 years in good health and CMV-seropositive. The genes are TRBV6-4 and TRBJ2-2; D ambiguous. The CDR3 DNA reads TGTGCCAGCAGTGACTCGAGCCGGGCCGGGGAGCTGTTTTTT. Protein: CASSDSSRAGELFF.